The rows below give T cell receptor beta chains drawn from one sample of a study of OX40 agonist ivuxolimab in advanced cancers. Clones were read by immunoSEQ multiplex PCR, and TCRdb kept only the in-frame ones, dropping some. The table has around 52,000 clones, approximately 86% seen once. The sample in question was CD4+ or CD8+ T cells sorted from blood, obtained in a trial of the OX40 agonist ivuxolimab. These receptors originate from an adult with an advanced solid tumor such as melanoma, head and neck, liver or kidney cancer. The CDR3 runs from the conserved cysteine through the conserved F or W. Fields, in order: J gene, V gene, D gene, CDR3 length, clone size, CDR3 DNA, CDR3 protein. D genes are given only for firm matches. A row's size may be missing; if present it is once, few, many or a size class.

J gene: TRBJ1-1
V gene: TRBV6-1
D gene: .
CDR3 length: 15
clone size: .
CDR3 DNA: TGTGCCAGCAGTAAAATGGGGGGCCTGAACACTGAAGCTTTCTTT
CDR3 protein: CASSKMGGLNTEAFF

J gene: TRBJ2-1
V gene: TRBV7-9
D gene: .
CDR3 length: 15
clone size: .
CDR3 DNA: TGTGCCAGCAGCTTTAGCGGTAAATCCTACAATGAGCAGTTCTTC
CDR3 protein: CASSFSGKSYNEQFF

J gene: TRBJ2-7
V gene: TRBV18
D gene: TRBD2
CDR3 length: 16
clone size: .
CDR3 DNA: TGCGCCAGCTCACCTACACTAGCGGGAGGGTCCAACGAGCAGTACTTC
CDR3 protein: CASSPTLAGGSNEQYF

J gene: TRBJ1-6
V gene: TRBV6-4
D gene: .
CDR3 length: 14
clone size: .
CDR3 DNA: TGTGCCAGCAGTGACCGGTATTCTGATTCACCCCTCCACTTT
CDR3 protein: CASSDRYSDSPLHF

J gene: TRBJ2-3
V gene: TRBV18
D gene: TRBD2
CDR3 length: 19
clone size: .
CDR3 DNA: TGTGCCAGCTCACCCCTGGGGACTAGCGGGAGGATCGGCACAGATACGCAGTATTTT
CDR3 protein: CASSPLGTSGRIGTDTQYF

J gene: TRBJ1-4
V gene: TRBV19
D gene: .
CDR3 length: 14
clone size: .
CDR3 DNA: TGTGCCAGTAGTATAGGAAGTCATGGAGAAAAACTGTTTTTT
CDR3 protein: CASSIGSHGEKLFF

J gene: TRBJ2-1
V gene: TRBV27
D gene: .
CDR3 length: 14
clone size: once
CDR3 DNA: TGTGCCAGCAGCTTGGGGCTTCCCCTAAATGAGCAGTTCTTC
CDR3 protein: CASSLGLPLNEQFF

J gene: TRBJ2-2
V gene: TRBV5-1
D gene: TRBD2
CDR3 length: 16
clone size: .
CDR3 DNA: TGCGCCAGCAGCGGGACTAGCGGGAGTCGGACCGGGGAGCTGTTTTTT
CDR3 protein: CASSGTSGSRTGELFF

J gene: TRBJ2-7
V gene: TRBV27
D gene: TRBD2
CDR3 length: 17
clone size: few
CDR3 DNA: TGTGCCAGCAGTTCCCTTTGGTCAGCGGGAGAAAGGGACGAGCAGTACTTC
CDR3 protein: CASSSLWSAGERDEQYF

J gene: TRBJ2-6
V gene: TRBV19
D gene: .
CDR3 length: 19
clone size: .
CDR3 DNA: TGTGCCAGTAGAGGGTACGATGGGGCTTCCTTCTCTGGGGCCAACGTCCTGACTTTC
CDR3 protein: CASRGYDGASFSGANVLTF

J gene: TRBJ2-7
V gene: TRBV7-2
D gene: .
CDR3 length: 12
clone size: once
CDR3 DNA: TGTGCCAGCAGCTTACGTATATACGAGCAGTACTTC
CDR3 protein: CASSLRIYEQYF

J gene: TRBJ2-2
V gene: TRBV28
D gene: .
CDR3 length: 15
clone size: .
CDR3 DNA: TGTGCCAGCAGTTTAGTCACCCGTGACACCGGGGAGCTGTTTTTT
CDR3 protein: CASSLVTRDTGELFF

J gene: TRBJ1-5
V gene: TRBV2
D gene: .
CDR3 length: 13
clone size: .
CDR3 DNA: TGTGCCAGCAGTCTTTATAGCAATCAGCCCCAGCATTTT
CDR3 protein: CASSLYSNQPQHF

J gene: TRBJ2-6
V gene: TRBV27
D gene: TRBD1
CDR3 length: 17
clone size: .
CDR3 DNA: TGTGCCAGCAGTTCCCGGGACAGGGGCGCTGGGGCCAACGTCCTGACTTTC
CDR3 protein: CASSSRDRGAGANVLTF

J gene: TRBJ2-1
V gene: TRBV11-3
D gene: TRBD2
CDR3 length: 15
clone size: once
CDR3 DNA: TGTGCCAGCAGCTTACTAGCGGGAGGATTTAATGAGCAGTTCTTC
CDR3 protein: CASSLLAGGFNEQFF

J gene: TRBJ2-2
V gene: TRBV29-1
D gene: .
CDR3 length: 12
clone size: .
CDR3 DNA: TGCAGCGTTGAACGGTTCACCGGGGAGCTGTTTTTT
CDR3 protein: CSVERFTGELFF

J gene: TRBJ2-2
V gene: TRBV19
D gene: .
CDR3 length: 15
clone size: .
CDR3 DNA: TGTGCCAGTAGTGGGCGGGGAAGTGACACCGGGGAGCTGTTTTTT
CDR3 protein: CASSGRGSDTGELFF

J gene: TRBJ2-7
V gene: TRBV7-2
D gene: .
CDR3 length: 16
clone size: .
CDR3 DNA: TGTGCCAGCAGCCTGCGCCTGGGCTCTGGGGGCCACGAGCAGTACTTC
CDR3 protein: CASSLRLGSGGHEQYF

J gene: TRBJ2-7
V gene: TRBV10-1
D gene: .
CDR3 length: 15
clone size: .
CDR3 DNA: TGCGCCAGCAGTGAGAGCAGAGCCGAAACCTACGAGCAGTACTTC
CDR3 protein: CASSESRAETYEQYF

J gene: TRBJ2-2
V gene: TRBV10-3
D gene: .
CDR3 length: 15
clone size: .
CDR3 DNA: TGTGCCATCAGTGAGATGGGTGAGGGAACCGGGGAGCTGTTTTTT
CDR3 protein: CAISEMGEGTGELFF

J gene: TRBJ2-5
V gene: TRBV5-1
D gene: .
CDR3 length: 13
clone size: .
CDR3 DNA: TGCGCCAGCAGCTGGACAGGAGGGGAGACCCAGTACTTC
CDR3 protein: CASSWTGGETQYF

J gene: TRBJ2-3
V gene: TRBV7-9
D gene: .
CDR3 length: 12
clone size: once
CDR3 DNA: TGTGCCAGCAGCCCTTCCTTGGATACGCAGTATTTT
CDR3 protein: CASSPSLDTQYF

J gene: TRBJ2-1
V gene: TRBV7-9
D gene: .
CDR3 length: 13
clone size: .
CDR3 DNA: TGTACGGAGGGGCGGGATGAGGGCAATGAGCAGTTCTTC
CDR3 protein: CTEGRDEGNEQFF

J gene: TRBJ2-6
V gene: TRBV11-2
D gene: .
CDR3 length: 18
clone size: few
CDR3 DNA: TGTGCCAGCAGCCCCAGGTTCCGTGGTAGCTCTGGGGCCAACGTCCTGACTTTC
CDR3 protein: CASSPRFRGSSGANVLTF

J gene: TRBJ2-7
V gene: TRBV10-3
D gene: TRBD2
CDR3 length: 14
clone size: .
CDR3 DNA: TGTGCCATCAGTGAGTCTGCGGGGGGAAGCGAGCAGTACTTC
CDR3 protein: CAISESAGGSEQYF

J gene: TRBJ2-7
V gene: TRBV7-2
D gene: .
CDR3 length: 13
clone size: .
CDR3 DNA: TGTGCCAGCAGCCCGGGCGGGCAGGGCGAGCAGTACTTC
CDR3 protein: CASSPGGQGEQYF

J gene: TRBJ2-2
V gene: TRBV7-9
D gene: TRBD2
CDR3 length: 18
clone size: .
CDR3 DNA: TGTGCCAGCAGCTCCAACGGGGCGTCAGCGGGAGTGGCCGGGGAGCTGTTTTTT
CDR3 protein: CASSSNGASAGVAGELFF

J gene: TRBJ1-2
V gene: TRBV27
D gene: .
CDR3 length: 15
clone size: .
CDR3 DNA: TGTGCCAGCAGTCAGGACCCCGGGGGAAACTATGGCTACACCTTC
CDR3 protein: CASSQDPGGNYGYTF

J gene: TRBJ1-5
V gene: TRBV5-6
D gene: .
CDR3 length: 15
clone size: .
CDR3 DNA: TGTGCCAGCAGCTCCCTGGAAAGAAGCAATCAGCCCCAGCATTTT
CDR3 protein: CASSSLERSNQPQHF

J gene: TRBJ2-3
V gene: TRBV6-4
D gene: .
CDR3 length: 16
clone size: once
CDR3 DNA: TGTGCCAGCAGTGACGTCGGGACACCGAACCGCGATACGCAGTATTTT
CDR3 protein: CASSDVGTPNRDTQYF

J gene: TRBJ2-3
V gene: TRBV5-4
D gene: .
CDR3 length: 16
clone size: few
CDR3 DNA: TGTGCCAGCAGCTTGGACGGACTGACTTCCACAGATACGCAGTATTTT
CDR3 protein: CASSLDGLTSTDTQYF

J gene: TRBJ2-1
V gene: TRBV7-9
D gene: .
CDR3 length: 14
clone size: .
CDR3 DNA: TGTGCCAGCAGCCCCAGACAGGGGAGGGATGAGCAGTTCTTC
CDR3 protein: CASSPRQGRDEQFF

J gene: TRBJ2-1
V gene: TRBV19
D gene: .
CDR3 length: 13
clone size: .
CDR3 DNA: TGTGCCAGTAGTATGGGGGCTAACAATGAGCAGTTCTTC
CDR3 protein: CASSMGANNEQFF

J gene: TRBJ1-2
V gene: TRBV7-8
D gene: .
CDR3 length: 14
clone size: .
CDR3 DNA: TGTGCCAGCAGCTTAGCCGAGAATAACTATGGCTACACCTTC
CDR3 protein: CASSLAENNYGYTF

J gene: TRBJ2-7
V gene: TRBV6-5
D gene: TRBD1
CDR3 length: 14
clone size: .
CDR3 DNA: TGTGCCAGTAGTGCAATTTCGACAGGGGCCGAGCAGTACTTC
CDR3 protein: CASSAISTGAEQYF

J gene: TRBJ2-1
V gene: TRBV5-1
D gene: .
CDR3 length: 17
clone size: .
CDR3 DNA: TGCGCCAGCAGCTTGGCCGGGACTCAGAGCTCCTACAATGAGCAGTTCTTC
CDR3 protein: CASSLAGTQSSYNEQFF

J gene: TRBJ1-2
V gene: TRBV5-1
D gene: .
CDR3 length: 16
clone size: .
CDR3 DNA: TGCGCCAGCAGCCTGACCCCGGTGGCGGAAACCTATGGCTACACCTTC
CDR3 protein: CASSLTPVAETYGYTF

J gene: TRBJ2-1
V gene: TRBV19
D gene: TRBD2
CDR3 length: 17
clone size: .
CDR3 DNA: TGTGCCAGTAGACATCTTGGGCTAGCGGGTTCCTACAATGAGCAGTTCTTC
CDR3 protein: CASRHLGLAGSYNEQFF

J gene: TRBJ2-5
V gene: TRBV20-1
D gene: .
CDR3 length: 11
clone size: .
CDR3 DNA: TGCAGTGCTATGGGTCAAGGGACCCAGTACTTC
CDR3 protein: CSAMGQGTQYF

J gene: TRBJ1-5
V gene: TRBV7-2
D gene: .
CDR3 length: 13
clone size: .
CDR3 DNA: TGTGCCAGCAGCTCAGGGGCCCATCAGCCCCAGCATTTT
CDR3 protein: CASSSGAHQPQHF

J gene: TRBJ2-3
V gene: TRBV5-1
D gene: TRBD2
CDR3 length: 14
clone size: .
CDR3 DNA: TGCGCCAGCAGCTTGGGAGTCGGGAGGGATACGCAGTATTTT
CDR3 protein: CASSLGVGRDTQYF

J gene: TRBJ2-5
V gene: TRBV5-1
D gene: .
CDR3 length: 13
clone size: .
CDR3 DNA: TGCGCCAGCAGATTAGAAACTTTTGAGACCCAGTACTTC
CDR3 protein: CASRLETFETQYF

J gene: TRBJ2-3
V gene: TRBV5-1
D gene: TRBD2
CDR3 length: 15
clone size: .
CDR3 DNA: TGCGCCAGCAGCCGCAGCGGGACTAGCACAGATACGCAGTATTTT
CDR3 protein: CASSRSGTSTDTQYF

J gene: TRBJ2-3
V gene: TRBV11-2
D gene: TRBD2
CDR3 length: 18
clone size: .
CDR3 DNA: TGTGCCAGCAGCTTAGGGGCCCTCCTAGCGGGAGGGGGGGATACGCAGTATTTT
CDR3 protein: CASSLGALLAGGGDTQYF

J gene: TRBJ1-2
V gene: TRBV2
D gene: TRBD1
CDR3 length: 13
clone size: .
CDR3 DNA: TGTGCCAGCAGTTTGACAGGGGACGGTGGCTACACCTTC
CDR3 protein: CASSLTGDGGYTF

J gene: TRBJ1-3
V gene: TRBV7-2
D gene: .
CDR3 length: 14
clone size: .
CDR3 DNA: TGTGCCAGCAGCTTAGCAGGACAGGGAAACACCATATATTTT
CDR3 protein: CASSLAGQGNTIYF

J gene: TRBJ2-7
V gene: TRBV19
D gene: .
CDR3 length: 14
clone size: .
CDR3 DNA: TGTGCCAGTAGTCCATCGACAGCCTCCTACGAGCAGTACTTC
CDR3 protein: CASSPSTASYEQYF

J gene: TRBJ1-2
V gene: TRBV6-1
D gene: .
CDR3 length: 15
clone size: .
CDR3 DNA: TGTGCCAGCAGGGGGGCAGGGTACCCTAACTATGGCTACACCTTC
CDR3 protein: CASRGAGYPNYGYTF

J gene: TRBJ1-6
V gene: TRBV5-4
D gene: .
CDR3 length: 13
clone size: once
CDR3 DNA: TGTGCCAGCAGTTTCGACGGGAATTCACCCCTCCACTTT
CDR3 protein: CASSFDGNSPLHF

J gene: TRBJ1-1
V gene: TRBV6-1
D gene: TRBD1
CDR3 length: 13
clone size: .
CDR3 DNA: TGTGCCAGCAGGGGAGGGGGCTCCACTGAAGCTTTCTTT
CDR3 protein: CASRGGGSTEAFF

J gene: TRBJ2-1
V gene: TRBV7-9
D gene: .
CDR3 length: 14
clone size: .
CDR3 DNA: TGTGCCAGCAGCTTACTGGGGGCGGGGGATGAGCAGTTCTTC
CDR3 protein: CASSLLGAGDEQFF

J gene: TRBJ2-1
V gene: TRBV20-1
D gene: .
CDR3 length: 11
clone size: .
CDR3 DNA: TGCAGTGGGGCGCGGCACAATGAGCAGTTCTTC
CDR3 protein: CSGARHNEQFF

J gene: TRBJ2-3
V gene: TRBV15
D gene: .
CDR3 length: 15
clone size: .
CDR3 DNA: TGTGCCACCAGCAGGACGCGATACGAGATAGATACGCAGTATTTT
CDR3 protein: CATSRTRYEIDTQYF

J gene: TRBJ2-1
V gene: TRBV6-1
D gene: TRBD2
CDR3 length: 20
clone size: .
CDR3 DNA: TGTGCCAGCAGTGAAAATCCAGCGGGAGGGCCCCTATCTTCCTACAATGAGCAGTTCTTC
CDR3 protein: CASSENPAGGPLSSYNEQFF